The rows below give T cell receptor beta chains drawn from one sample of a study of Tregs in tolerant kidney transplant recipients. Sequenced by immunoSEQ multiplex PCR; TCRdb stores in-frame clones only, minus some. Altogether 200,000 to 300,000 clones are present, roughly four fifths being singletons, with the ten largest covering 0.5% to 0.65%. Sequenced material: CD4+ T cells from blood. Every receptor here comes from a human donor in good health. CDR3s leave out the opening cysteine and the closing phenylalanine or tryptophan.

V	J	CDR3
TRBV6-5	TRBJ1-5	ASREGTANQPQH
TRBV6-5	TRBJ2-4	ASSRQDDIQY
TRBV10-3	TRBJ1-6	AISRTGSSPLH
TRBV2	TRBJ1-2	ASSLERGTYGYT
TRBV30	TRBJ2-5	AWSGGGRETQY
TRBV5-1	TRBJ1-2	ASSLAGQGFYGYT
TRBV6-1	TRBJ2-3	ASSEPLAVTTDTQY
TRBV6-1	TRBJ2-5	ASSPGQGQETQY
TRBV7-9	TRBJ1-2	ASSQDLHYGYT
TRBV5-8	TRBJ2-6	ASSFGAGANVLT
TRBV30	TRBJ1-5	AWSRLEWQPQH
TRBV6-6	TRBJ2-5	ASSRGISVKGETQY
TRBV7-3	TRBJ2-7	ASSFTPTSGEQY
TRBV6-5	TRBJ1-4	ASRRQGGSEKLF
TRBV6-5	TRBJ2-5	ASSYSSRGETQY
TRBV29-1	TRBJ2-2	SANRDYTGELF
TRBV4-1	TRBJ1-2	ASSPQGEDRAVYGYT
TRBV9	TRBJ2-1	ASSVGLAYNEQF
TRBV5-8	TRBJ2-7	ASSSLKYEQY
TRBV5-8	TRBJ2-1	ASSLSRLSNEQF
TRBV14	TRBJ1-6	ASSLRGGFDSPLH
TRBV2	TRBJ1-5	ASRAGQGRGNQPQH
TRBV19	TRBJ1-5	ASIRTGGFQPQH
TRBV29-1	TRBJ2-3	SVERLAGKEDTQY
TRBV30	TRBJ1-6	AWSGTVGSPLH
TRBV15	TRBJ2-2	ATSTPGQGMKTGELF
TRBV6-1	TRBJ2-7	ASRLGESYEQY
TRBV10-2	TRBJ2-7	ASSTMDRGPLEQY
TRBV19	TRBJ2-1	ASSIGARTGGQF
TRBV27	TRBJ1-1	ASLRDRGANTEAF
TRBV14	TRBJ1-2	ASTRDRGYGYT
TRBV6-6	TRBJ1-5	ASSTATDQPQH
TRBV7-6	TRBJ2-1	ASSRSGSSYNEQF
TRBV9	TRBJ2-5	ASSVGGVIQETQY
TRBV5-1	TRBJ1-5	ASSLFGGSNQPQH
TRBV4-1	TRBJ2-5	ASSQDLRGPRETQY
TRBV5-5	TRBJ2-4	ASSLVASGNIQY
TRBV7-9	TRBJ2-3	ASSLRGGNTDTQY
TRBV27	TRBJ1-1	ASRPGHDRVAF
TRBV15	TRBJ2-5	ATSSLKGLGTQY
TRBV6-4	TRBJ1-1	ASSWFPDTEAF
TRBV7-9	TRBJ2-7	ASRPHTGKEYEQY